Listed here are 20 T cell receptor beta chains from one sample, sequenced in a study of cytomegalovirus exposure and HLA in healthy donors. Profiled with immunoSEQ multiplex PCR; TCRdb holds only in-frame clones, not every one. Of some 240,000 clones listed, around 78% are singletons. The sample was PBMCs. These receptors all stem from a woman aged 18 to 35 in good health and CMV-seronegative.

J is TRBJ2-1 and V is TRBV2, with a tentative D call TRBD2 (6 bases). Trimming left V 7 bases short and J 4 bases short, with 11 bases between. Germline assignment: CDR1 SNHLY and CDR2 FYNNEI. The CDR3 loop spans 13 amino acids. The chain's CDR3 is CASTGTLYNEQFF. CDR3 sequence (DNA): TGTGCCAGCACCGGGACTTTATACAATGAGCAGTTCTTC.

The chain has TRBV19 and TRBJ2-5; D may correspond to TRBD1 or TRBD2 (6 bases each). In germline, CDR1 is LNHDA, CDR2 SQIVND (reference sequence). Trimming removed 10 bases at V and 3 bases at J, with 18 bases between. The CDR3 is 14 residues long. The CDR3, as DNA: TGTGCCACCGCGCCCCCGGGGGCGAAAGAGACCCAGTACTTC. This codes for CATAPPGAKETQYF.

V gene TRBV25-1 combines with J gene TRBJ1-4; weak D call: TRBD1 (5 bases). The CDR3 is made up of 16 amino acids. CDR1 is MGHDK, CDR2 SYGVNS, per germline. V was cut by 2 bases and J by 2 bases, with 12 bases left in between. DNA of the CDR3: TGTGCCAGCAGTGAACCCGCAGGGCGGACTAATGAAAAACTGTTTTTT. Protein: CASSEPAGRTNEKLFF.

Here the CDR3 reads CASSPQRPSYEQYF. In DNA, the CDR3 is TGTGCCAGCTCACCACAAAGGCCGTCCTACGAGCAGTACTTC. The chain recombines TRBV18 with TRBJ2-7; D not resolved. CDR3 size: 14 residues. V dropped 1 base and J dropped 1 base, with 8 bases sitting between them. The germline V gene has CDR1 KGHSH and CDR2 LQKENI.

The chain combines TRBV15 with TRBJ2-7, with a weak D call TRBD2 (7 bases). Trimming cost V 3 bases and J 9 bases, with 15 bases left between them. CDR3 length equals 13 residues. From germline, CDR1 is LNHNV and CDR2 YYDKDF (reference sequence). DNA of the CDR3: TGTGCCACCAGCAGGGGAGGGGGGACGGCGCAGTACTTC. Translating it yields CATSRGGGTAQYF.

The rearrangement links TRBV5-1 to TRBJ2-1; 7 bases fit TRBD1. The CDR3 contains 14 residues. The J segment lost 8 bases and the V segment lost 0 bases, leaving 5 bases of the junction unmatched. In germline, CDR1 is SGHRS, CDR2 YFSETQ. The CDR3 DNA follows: TGCGCCAGCAGCTTGGGACAGGGTGACGATGAGCAGTTCTTC. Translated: CASSLGQGDDEQFF.

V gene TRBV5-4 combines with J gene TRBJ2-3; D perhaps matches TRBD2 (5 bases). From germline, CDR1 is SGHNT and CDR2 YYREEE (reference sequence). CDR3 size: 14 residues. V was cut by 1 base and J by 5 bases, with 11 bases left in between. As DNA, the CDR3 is TGTGCCAGCAGCTTGACTAGGTCCGGAGATACGCAGTATTTT. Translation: CASSLTRSGDTQYF.

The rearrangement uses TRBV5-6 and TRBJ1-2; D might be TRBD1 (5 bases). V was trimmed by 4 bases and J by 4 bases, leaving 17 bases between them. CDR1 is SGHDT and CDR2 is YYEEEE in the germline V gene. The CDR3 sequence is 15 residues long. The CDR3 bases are TGTGCCAGCAGCCCTACCACCGGGGCGGGCTATGGCTACACCTTC. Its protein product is CASSPTTGAGYGYTF.

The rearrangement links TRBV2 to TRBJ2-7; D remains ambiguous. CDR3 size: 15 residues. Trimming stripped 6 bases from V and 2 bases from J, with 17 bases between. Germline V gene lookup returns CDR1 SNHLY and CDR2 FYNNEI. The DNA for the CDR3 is TGTGCCAGCAGGCCCCAGACGGCTCAAACCTACGAGCAGTACTTC. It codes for CASRPQTAQTYEQYF.

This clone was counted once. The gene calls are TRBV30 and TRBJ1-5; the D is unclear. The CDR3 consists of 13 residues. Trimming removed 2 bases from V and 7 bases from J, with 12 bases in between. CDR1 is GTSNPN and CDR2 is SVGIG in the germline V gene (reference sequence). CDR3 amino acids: CAWSPNPGQPQHF. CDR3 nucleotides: TGTGCCTGGAGTCCCAACCCGGGGCAGCCCCAGCATTTT.

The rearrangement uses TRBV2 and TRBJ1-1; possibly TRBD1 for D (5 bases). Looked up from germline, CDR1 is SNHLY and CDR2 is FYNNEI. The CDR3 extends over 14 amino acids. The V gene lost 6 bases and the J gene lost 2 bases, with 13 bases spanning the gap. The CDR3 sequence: CASSPWGGNTEAFF. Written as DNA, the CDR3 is TGTGCCAGCAGCCCCTGGGGCGGAAACACTGAAGCTTTCTTT.

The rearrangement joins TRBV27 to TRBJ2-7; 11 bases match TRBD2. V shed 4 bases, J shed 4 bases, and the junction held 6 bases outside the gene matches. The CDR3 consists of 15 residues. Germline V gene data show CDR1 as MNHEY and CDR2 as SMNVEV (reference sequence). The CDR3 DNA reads TGTGCCAGCAGTTCGATAGCGGGGGGGTCTTACGAGCAGTACTTC. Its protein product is CASSSIAGGSYEQYF.

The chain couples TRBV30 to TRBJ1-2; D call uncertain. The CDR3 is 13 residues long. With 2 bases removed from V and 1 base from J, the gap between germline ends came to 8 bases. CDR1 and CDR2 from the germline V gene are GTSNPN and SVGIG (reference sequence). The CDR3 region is CAWSRGNNYGYTF. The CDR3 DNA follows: TGTGCCTGGAGTCGGGGAAATAACTATGGCTACACCTTC.

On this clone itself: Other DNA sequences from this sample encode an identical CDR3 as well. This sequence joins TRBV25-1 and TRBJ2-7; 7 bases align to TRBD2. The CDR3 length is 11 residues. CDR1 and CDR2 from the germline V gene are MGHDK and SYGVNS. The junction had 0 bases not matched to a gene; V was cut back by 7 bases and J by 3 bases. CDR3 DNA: TGTGCCAGCACGGGGGGCTACGAGCAGTACTTC. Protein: CASTGGYEQYF.

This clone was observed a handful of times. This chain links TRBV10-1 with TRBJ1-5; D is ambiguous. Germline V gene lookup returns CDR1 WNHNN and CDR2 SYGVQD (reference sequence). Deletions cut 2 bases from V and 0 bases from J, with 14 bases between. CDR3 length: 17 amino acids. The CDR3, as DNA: TGCGCCAGCAGTGAGAGGCTGTGGAGACATAGCAATCAGCCCCAGCATTTT. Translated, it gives CASSERLWRHSNQPQHF.

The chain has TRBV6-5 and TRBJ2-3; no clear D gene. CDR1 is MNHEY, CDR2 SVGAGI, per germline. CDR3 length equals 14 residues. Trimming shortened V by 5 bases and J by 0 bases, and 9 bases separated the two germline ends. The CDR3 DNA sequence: TGTGCCAGCAGTCAAGGGTTTAGCACAGATACGCAGTATTTT. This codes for CASSQGFSTDTQYF.

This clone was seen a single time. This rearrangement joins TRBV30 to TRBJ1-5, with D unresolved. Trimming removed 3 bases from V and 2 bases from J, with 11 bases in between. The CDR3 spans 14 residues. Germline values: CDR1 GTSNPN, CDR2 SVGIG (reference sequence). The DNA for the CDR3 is TGTGCCTGGAGCAATGGAGAGGGCAATCAGCCCCAGCATTTT. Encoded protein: CAWSNGEGNQPQHF.

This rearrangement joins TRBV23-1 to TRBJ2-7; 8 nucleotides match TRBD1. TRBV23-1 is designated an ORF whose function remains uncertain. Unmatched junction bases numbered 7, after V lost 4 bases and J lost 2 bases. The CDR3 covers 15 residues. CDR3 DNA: TGCGCCAGCAGTCGCGGACAGGGACAGACCTACGAGCAGTACTTC. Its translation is CASSRGQGQTYEQYF.

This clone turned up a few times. The CDR3 bases are TGCGCCAGCAGCCAAGATCTTGGGGCTAGCTCTGAGCAGTTCTTC. The encoded protein is CASSQDLGASSEQFF. This rearrangement joins TRBV4-1 to TRBJ2-1; D tentatively fits TRBD1 or TRBD2 (5 bases each). V lost 0 bases and J 9 bases, leaving 15 bases between the germline ends. This CDR3 has 15 residues. Germline CDR1 reads MGHRA; CDR2 reads YSYEKL.

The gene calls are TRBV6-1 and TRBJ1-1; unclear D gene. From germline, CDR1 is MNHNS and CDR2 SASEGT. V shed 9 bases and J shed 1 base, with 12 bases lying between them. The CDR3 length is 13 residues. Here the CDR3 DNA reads TGTGCCAGTAGTCCGTTTGGGAACACTGAAGCTTTCTTT. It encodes CASSPFGNTEAFF.